This T cell receptor beta chain was sequenced for a study of cytomegalovirus exposure and HLA in healthy donors. Whole-study findings and limits: Among immune exposure information, only CMV serostatus was available.

The PCR contained 60 Vbeta and 13 Jbeta primers. Sequencing was performed with immunoSEQ multiplex PCR; in TCRdb, only in-frame clones are kept and a portion is missing. This sample yields about 160,000 clones, of which 85% are seen a single time; 1% belongs to the top ten. This clone was seen only a few times. Antigen: not known. Donors had nominal health at sampling but likely had unrecorded immune exposures. Trimming stripped 2 bases from V and 6 bases from J, with 7 bases between. Germline V CDR1 and CDR2: MNHNY, SVGAGI (reference sequence). This CDR3 is 12 amino acids long. Material for sequencing was PBMCs. This receptor was identified in a boy aged 2 to 10 in good health and CMV-seronegative. The chain carries TRBV6-6 and TRBJ1-1, with D perhaps matching TRBD1 (5 bases). CDR3 coding DNA: TGTGCCAGCAGTTACCAGGGCTCTGAAGCTTTCTTT. Translation gives CASSYQGSEAFF.